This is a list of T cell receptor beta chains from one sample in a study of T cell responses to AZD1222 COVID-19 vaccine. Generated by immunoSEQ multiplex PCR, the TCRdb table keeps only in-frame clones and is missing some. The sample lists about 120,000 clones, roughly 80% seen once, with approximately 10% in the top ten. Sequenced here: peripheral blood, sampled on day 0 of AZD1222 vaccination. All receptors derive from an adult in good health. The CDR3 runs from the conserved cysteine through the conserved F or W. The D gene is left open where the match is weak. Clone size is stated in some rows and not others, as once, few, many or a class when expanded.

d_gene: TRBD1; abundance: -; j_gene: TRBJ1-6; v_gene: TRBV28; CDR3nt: TGTGCCAGCAGTTCGACCTGGCTGGAGGGGGCTTATTCACCCCTCCACTTT; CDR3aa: CASSSTWLEGAYSPLHF
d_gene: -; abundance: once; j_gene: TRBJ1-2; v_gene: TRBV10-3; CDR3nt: TGTGCCAGTACCCGGGACATCAACTATGGCTACACCTTC; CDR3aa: CASTRDINYGYTF
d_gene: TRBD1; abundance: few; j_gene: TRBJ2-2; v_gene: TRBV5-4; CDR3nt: TGTGCCAGCAGCTCAGGACAGGCGAACACCGGGGAGCTGTTTTTT; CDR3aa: CASSSGQANTGELFF
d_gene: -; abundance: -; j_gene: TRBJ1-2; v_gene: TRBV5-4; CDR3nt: TGTGCCAGCAGCTTGACGAGGGGCGGGATTCCTGGGTTCGGCTACACCTTC; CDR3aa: CASSLTRGGIPGFGYTF
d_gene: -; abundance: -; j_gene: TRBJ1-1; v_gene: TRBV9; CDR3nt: TGTGCCAGCAGCCTCTTCATGAACACTGAAGCTTTCTTT; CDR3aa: CASSLFMNTEAFF
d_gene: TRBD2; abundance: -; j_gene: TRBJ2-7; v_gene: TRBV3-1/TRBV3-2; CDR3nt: TGTGCCAGCAGCCTCGGACTAGCGGGGGACTCCTACGAGCAGTACTTC; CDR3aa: CASSLGLAGDSYEQYF
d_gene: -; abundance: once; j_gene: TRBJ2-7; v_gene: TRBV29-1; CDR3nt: TGCAGCGTTTCGACTGACGCCACCGTGCAGTACTTC; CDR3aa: CSVSTDATVQYF
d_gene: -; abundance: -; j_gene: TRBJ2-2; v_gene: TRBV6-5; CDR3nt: TGTGCCAGCAGTTACTTGGGGGTGGGGGAGCTGTTTTTT; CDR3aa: CASSYLGVGELFF
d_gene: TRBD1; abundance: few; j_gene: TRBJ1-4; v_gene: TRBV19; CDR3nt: TGTGCCAGTAGTATGGGTCAGGGGGACGAAAAACTGTTTTTT; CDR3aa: CASSMGQGDEKLFF
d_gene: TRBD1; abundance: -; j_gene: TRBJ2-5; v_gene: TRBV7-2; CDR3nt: TGTGCCAGCAGCCCTAGACAGGGCTCAGAGACCCAGTACTTC; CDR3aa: CASSPRQGSETQYF
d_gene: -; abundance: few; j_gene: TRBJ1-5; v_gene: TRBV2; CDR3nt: TGTGCCAGCAGTCTTGGACAGTCTCCCAATCAGCCCCAGCATTTT; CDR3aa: CASSLGQSPNQPQHF
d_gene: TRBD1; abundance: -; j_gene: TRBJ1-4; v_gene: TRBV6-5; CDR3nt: TGTGCCAGCAGTTACCAATCCGGGACAGGGGGCGAAAAACTGTTTTTT; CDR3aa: CASSYQSGTGGEKLFF
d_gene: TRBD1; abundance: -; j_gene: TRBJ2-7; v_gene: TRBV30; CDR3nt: TGTGCCTGGACAGGGGGTTCCCACGAGCAGTACTTC; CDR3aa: CAWTGGSHEQYF
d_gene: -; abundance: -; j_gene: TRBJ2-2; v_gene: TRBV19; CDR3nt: TGTGCCAGTAGTATACGAACGGGAAGTCCCACCGGGGAGCTGTTTTTT; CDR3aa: CASSIRTGSPTGELFF
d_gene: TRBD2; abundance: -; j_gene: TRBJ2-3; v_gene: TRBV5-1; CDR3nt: TGCGCCAGCAGCTTCCCTAGCGGGGTCGAGGGAGATACGCAGTATTTT; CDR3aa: CASSFPSGVEGDTQYF
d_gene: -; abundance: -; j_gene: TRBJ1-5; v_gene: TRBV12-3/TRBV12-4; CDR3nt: TGTGCCAGCAACGGGAACGGCAATCAGCCCCAGCATTTT; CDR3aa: CASNGNGNQPQHF
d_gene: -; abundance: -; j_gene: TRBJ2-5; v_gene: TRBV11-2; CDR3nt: TGTGCCAGCAGCTTAGTCTCGCAGGGAAAGACCCAGTACTTC; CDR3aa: CASSLVSQGKTQYF
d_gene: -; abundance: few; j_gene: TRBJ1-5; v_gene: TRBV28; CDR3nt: TGTGCCAGCAGTTCCGGACACAGCAATCAGCCCCAGCATTTT; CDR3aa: CASSSGHSNQPQHF
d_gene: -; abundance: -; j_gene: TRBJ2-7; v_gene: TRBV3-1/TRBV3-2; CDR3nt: TGTGCCAGCAGCTCCCTGCAAGCCTACGAGCAGTACTTC; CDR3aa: CASSSLQAYEQYF
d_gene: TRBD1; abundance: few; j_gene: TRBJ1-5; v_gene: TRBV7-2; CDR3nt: TGTGCCAGCAGAGACCGGGACAGAGATCAGCCCCAGCATTTT; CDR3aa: CASRDRDRDQPQHF
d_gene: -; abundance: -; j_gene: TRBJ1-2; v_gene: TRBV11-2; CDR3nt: TGTGCCAGCAGCTTAGATCCGAGCAGGGGCGGCGGGGCAGGCTATGGCTACACCTTC; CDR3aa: CASSLDPSRGGGAGYGYTF
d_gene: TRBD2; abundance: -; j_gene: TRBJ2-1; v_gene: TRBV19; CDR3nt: TGTGCCAGTAGTAATTTCCTAGCGGGAGGTTTTAATGAGCAGTTCTTC; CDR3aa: CASSNFLAGGFNEQFF
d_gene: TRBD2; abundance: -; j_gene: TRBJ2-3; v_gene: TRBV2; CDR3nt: TGTGCCAGCAGTGGGGCTAGCGGGGGGGCCACTTTAGATACGCAGTATTTT; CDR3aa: CASSGASGGATLDTQYF
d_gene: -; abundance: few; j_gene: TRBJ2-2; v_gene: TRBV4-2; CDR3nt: TGTGCCAGCAGCCAAGTGGGGACGCCCGGGGAGCTGTTTTTT; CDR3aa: CASSQVGTPGELFF
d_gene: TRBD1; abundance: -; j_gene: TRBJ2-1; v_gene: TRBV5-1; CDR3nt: TGCGCCAGCAGCGAACAGGGGGCTAATGAGCAGTTCTTC; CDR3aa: CASSEQGANEQFF
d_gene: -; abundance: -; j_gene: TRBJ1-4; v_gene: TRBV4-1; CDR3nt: TGCGCCAGCAGTGTTGGGTGGAATGGCGAAAAACTGTTTTTT; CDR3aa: CASSVGWNGEKLFF
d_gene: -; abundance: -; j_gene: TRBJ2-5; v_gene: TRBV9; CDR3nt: TGTGCCAGCAGCGTAGGTTTAGGAGAAGGTTATGAGACCCAGTACTTC; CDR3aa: CASSVGLGEGYETQYF
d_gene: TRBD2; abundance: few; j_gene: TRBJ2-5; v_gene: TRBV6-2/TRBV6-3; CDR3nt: TGTGCCAGCAGTTACTCCCTAGCGGTCGAACTCCAAGAGACCCAGTACTTC; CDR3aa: CASSYSLAVELQETQYF
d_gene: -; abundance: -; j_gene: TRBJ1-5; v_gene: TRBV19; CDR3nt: TGTGCCAGTAGTACGGGGCAACAGCCCCAGCATTTT; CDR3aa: CASSTGQQPQHF
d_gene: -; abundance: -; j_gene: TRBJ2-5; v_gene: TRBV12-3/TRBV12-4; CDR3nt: TGTGCCAGCAGTTTAGGGACAGTCCCCAAGTACTTC; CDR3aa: CASSLGTVPKYF
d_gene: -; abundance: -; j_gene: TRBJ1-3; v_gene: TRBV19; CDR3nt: TGTGCCAGTAGTAGTGGGAGAGGAAACACCATATATTTT; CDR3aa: CASSSGRGNTIYF
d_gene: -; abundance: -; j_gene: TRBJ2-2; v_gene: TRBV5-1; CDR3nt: TGCGCCAGCAGCTTGGTGGCAGGGGTGGACACCGGGGAGCTGTTTTTT; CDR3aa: CASSLVAGVDTGELFF
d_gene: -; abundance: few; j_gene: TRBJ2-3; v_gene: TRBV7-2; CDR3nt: TGTGCCAGCAGCTTAGACGGGACAGATACGCAGTATTTT; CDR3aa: CASSLDGTDTQYF
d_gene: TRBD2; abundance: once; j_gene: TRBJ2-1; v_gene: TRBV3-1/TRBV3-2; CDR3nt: TGTGCCAGCAGCCCTACCGGGACTAGAAGCTACAATGAGCAGTTCTTC; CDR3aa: CASSPTGTRSYNEQFF
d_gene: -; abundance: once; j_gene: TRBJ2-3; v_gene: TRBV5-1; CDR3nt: TGCGCCAGCACCGTTCAGGGTCCAGATACGCAGTATTTT; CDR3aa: CASTVQGPDTQYF
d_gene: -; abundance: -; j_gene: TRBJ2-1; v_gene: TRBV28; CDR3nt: TGTGCCAGCACCCGATTAGGGTCCTACAATGAGCAGTTCTTC; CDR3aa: CASTRLGSYNEQFF
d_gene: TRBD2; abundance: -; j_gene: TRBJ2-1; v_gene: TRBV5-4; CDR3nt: TGTGCCAGCAGCTTGGGGTTAGCGGGGGGCCTTGATGAGCAGTTCTTC; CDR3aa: CASSLGLAGGLDEQFF
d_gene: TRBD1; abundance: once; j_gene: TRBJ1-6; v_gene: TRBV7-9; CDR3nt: TGTGCCAGCAGCCCAGGGACAGCCACCAATTCACCCCTCCACTTT; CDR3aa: CASSPGTATNSPLHF
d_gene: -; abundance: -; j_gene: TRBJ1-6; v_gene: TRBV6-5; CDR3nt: TGTGCCAGCAGTTACAAGGGGGGACGGATTAATTCACCCCTCCACTTT; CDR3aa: CASSYKGGRINSPLHF
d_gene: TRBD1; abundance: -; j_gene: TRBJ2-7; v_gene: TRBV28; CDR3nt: TGTGCCAGCAGTTTACCGGGACAGGGCTACGAGCAGTACTTC; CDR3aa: CASSLPGQGYEQYF
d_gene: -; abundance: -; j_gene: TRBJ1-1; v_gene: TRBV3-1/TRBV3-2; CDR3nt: TGTGCCAGCAGCCAAGATGCACTAATGACAGTGAACACTGAAGCTTTCTTT; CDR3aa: CASSQDALMTVNTEAFF
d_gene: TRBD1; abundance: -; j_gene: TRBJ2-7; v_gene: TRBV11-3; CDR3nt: TGTGCCAGCAGCTTAACCGGGACAGGTGGGGAGCAGTACTTC; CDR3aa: CASSLTGTGGEQYF
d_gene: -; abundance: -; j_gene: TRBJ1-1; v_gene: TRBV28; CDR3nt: TGTGCCAGTCTTTCCTGGACGGGGAACACTGAAGCTTTCTTT; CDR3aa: CASLSWTGNTEAFF
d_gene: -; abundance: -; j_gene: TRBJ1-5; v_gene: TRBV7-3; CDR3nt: TGTGCCAGCAGCTTAGAAGGGAGCGGGAGCAATCAGCCCCAGCATTTT; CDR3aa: CASSLEGSGSNQPQHF
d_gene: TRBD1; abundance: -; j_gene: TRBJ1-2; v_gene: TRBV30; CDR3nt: TGTGCCTCACCGGGACAGGGGGTCAGAGTACGTGGCTACACCTTC; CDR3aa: CASPGQGVRVRGYTF
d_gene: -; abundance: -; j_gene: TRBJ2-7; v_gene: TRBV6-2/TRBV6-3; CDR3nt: TGTGCCAGCAGTTACTCGGTCTCCGGGACGAGCTCCTACGAGCAGTACTTC; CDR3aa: CASSYSVSGTSSYEQYF
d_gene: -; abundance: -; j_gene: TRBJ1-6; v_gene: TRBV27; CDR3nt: TGTGCCAGCAGTTTATCGGGGGTTGGTTCACCCCTCCACTTT; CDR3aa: CASSLSGVGSPLHF
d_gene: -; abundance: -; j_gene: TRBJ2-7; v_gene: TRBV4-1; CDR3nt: TGCGCCAGCAGCCTTCAGCCCCCCTACGAGCAGTACTTC; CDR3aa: CASSLQPPYEQYF
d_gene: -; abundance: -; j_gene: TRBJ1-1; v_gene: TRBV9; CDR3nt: TGTGCCAGCAGCGTAGGAGGTGGATACACTGAAGCTTTCTTT; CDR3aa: CASSVGGGYTEAFF
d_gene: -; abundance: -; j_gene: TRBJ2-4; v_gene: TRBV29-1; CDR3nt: TGCAGCGTTGAAGATCGTGGAGGCAGAGCCAAAAACATTCAGTACTTC; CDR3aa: CSVEDRGGRAKNIQYF
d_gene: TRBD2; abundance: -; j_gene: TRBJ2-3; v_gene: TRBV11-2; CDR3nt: TGTGCCAGCAGCTTAGGATTGCGGGAGGGCCCAGATACGCAGTATTTT; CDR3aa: CASSLGLREGPDTQYF